This section outlines one T cell receptor beta chain sequence together with its context. The antigen remains undetermined. The sample comes from a study of cytomegalovirus exposure and HLA in healthy donors. Overall study context: The roughly 700 first-cohort repertoires shared a platform with the 120 validation repertoires, as reported in a later analysis. General observations from the study: Per published reports, the classifier diagnosed cytomegalovirus status with high specificity and sensitivity.

Using immunoSEQ multiplex PCR, the repertoire was profiled, and TCRdb retains in-frame clones only, with some absent. The sample gives 200,000 or so clones, roughly 85% of which show up once; roughly 5.4% is in the top ten. This CDR3 has 19 residues. The V gene end was trimmed by 6 bases and the J gene end by 0 bases; junction bases not matched to a gene: 10. CDR1 SGHNT and CDR2 YYREEE come from the germline V gene (reference sequence). This TCR derives from a woman aged 18-29 years in good health and CMV-seronegative. This chain joins TRBV5-4 and TRBJ2-1; 15 positions agree with TRBD2. Source material: PBMCs. The CDR3 region has the DNA TGTGCCAGCACTCCACGCGGACTAGCGGGGGGGAGCTCCTACAATGAGCAGTTCTTC. Protein sequence: CASTPRGLAGGSSYNEQFF.